Here is one TCR beta chain with its context. The data belong to a study of shared clonotypes between healthy human individuals. Each of the donors was a healthy adult who was HIV-negative and had not had a recent acute infection or vaccination. Unsorted samples, those not sorted, used approximately 100 million PBMCs for genomic DNA. Trimming took 4 bases from V and 4 from J, leaving 17 bases between them. This CDR3 spans 15 amino acids. Germline V gene lookup returns CDR1 LNHDA and CDR2 SQIVND (reference sequence). Clones were read by immunoSEQ multiplex PCR, and TCRdb kept only the in-frame ones, dropping some. The sample has about half a million clones; 79% are singletons.

The material sequenced was PBMCs. This rearrangement joins TRBV19 to TRBJ2-7; perhaps TRBD2 as D (6 bases). The sequence came from a woman between 35 and 50 years old in good health. Some clones in this sample may be carry-over from other donors' samples. CDR3 nucleotide sequence: TGTGCCAGTAGTAGGGACTGGCCCGGACCATACGAGCAGTACTTC. It translates to CASSRDWPGPYEQYF.